A single sample gave rise to the 31 T cell receptor beta chains below, sequenced in a study of CXCR3-negative and CXCR3-positive naive CD8 T cells. Findings and limits, study-wide: Naive cells positive for CXCR3 carried more hydrophobic TRB CDR3s than CXCR3-negative ones.

UMI-tagged TRB cDNA libraries were built via 5' RACE. After re-calling the 5' RACE reads, TCRdb lists one entry per CDR3 protein, DNA absent. This table lists over 100,000 distinct CDR3 sequences. These receptors have no known antigen. Sequenced: naive CXCR3+ CD8+ T cells from blood. Subset of the sample: CD45RO-CCR7+CD27+CD95- naive CD8+ T cells expressing CXCR3 (TNR3+). These receptors were taken from a human donor in good health. Some clones in this sample may be carry-over from other donors' samples.

The gene calls are TRBV7-2 and TRBJ1-3. CDR3 length equals 13 residues. Germline loops: CDR1 SGHTA, CDR2 FQGNSA. The CDR3 is CASSFIGGNTIYF.

The chain joins TRBV11-2 to TRBJ2-1. Germline CDR1 is SGHAT and CDR2 is FQNNGV. This CDR3 region has 14 residues. The CDR3 here is CASSLAAGSWEQFF. Full variable domain (missing parts from reference TRBV11-2 and TRBJ2-1): EAGVAQSPRYKIIEKRQSVAFWCNPISGHATLYWYQQILGQGPKLLIQFQNNGVVDDSQLPKDRFSAERLKGVDSTLKIQPAKLEDSAVYLCASSLAAGSWEQFFGPGTRLTVL.

The rearrangement joins TRBV2 to TRBJ2-1. The CDR3 has 18 amino acids. Germline values: CDR1 SNHLY, CDR2 FYNNEI. CDR3 protein: CASSEALRIGGTYNEQFF.

The rearrangement joins TRBV27 to TRBJ2-7; the TCRdb D gene call, TRBD1, has no DNA to confirm it. The CDR3 length is 14 residues. Germline CDR1 is MNHEY and CDR2 is SMNVEV (reference sequence). The CDR3 protein is CASMIGQGSYEQYF.

V is TRBV7-8 and J is TRBJ2-7; TCRdb names TRBD2, which stays unverified in the absence of DNA. The CDR3 loop spans 16 amino acids. Germline CDR1 and CDR2: SGHVS and FQNEAQ. Here the CDR3 reads CASSTPGSGGIHEQYF.

The chain recombines TRBV20-1 with TRBJ2-1; the D gene TCRdb calls, TRBD1, cannot be checked with no DNA. Germline lookup yields CDR1 DFQATT and CDR2 SNEGSKA (reference sequence). The CDR3 contains 17 residues. CDR3 residues: CSARKPGTGERYNEQFF.

The chain carries TRBV6-5 and TRBJ2-1; lacking DNA, the TRBD2 call made by TCRdb goes unchecked. CDR3 length equals 16 residues. Per germline, CDR1 MNHEY and CDR2 SVGAGI. Here the CDR3 reads CASSYSELAGNNEQFF.

The chain is built from TRBV29-1 and TRBJ2-3. The CDR3 has 14 residues. CDR1 SQVTM and CDR2 ANQGSEA come from the germline V gene. The CDR3 loop reads CSVEDGASTDTQYF.

V is TRBV29-1 and J is TRBJ1-3; TCRdb proposes TRBD1, but this gene call is untestable without DNA. The CDR3 extends over 13 amino acids. CDR1 and CDR2 (germline): SQVTM, ANQGSEA. The CDR3 loop reads CSVVVAALNTIYF.

The gene calls are TRBV5-1 and TRBJ2-3; TCRdb calls TRBD1, which cannot be checked without DNA. Germline CDR1 is SGHRS and CDR2 is YFSETQ. This CDR3 comprises 14 residues. CDR3 region: CASSFQGNTDTQYF. Variable domain in full (rest from reference TRBV5-1 and TRBJ2-3): KAGVTQTPRYLIKTRGQQVTLSCSPISGHRSVSWYQQTPGQGLQFLFEYFSETQRNKGNFPGRFSGRQFSNSRSEMNVSTLELGDSALYLCASSFQGNTDTQYFGPGTRLTVL.

The V and J genes are TRBV15 and TRBJ2-1; TCRdb gives TRBD1 as the D gene, but with no DNA this cannot be confirmed. The V gene's germline CDR1 is LNHNV and CDR2 YYDKDF (reference sequence). The CDR3 covers 14 residues. The chain's CDR3 is CATSRGQGDNEQFF.

The chain carries TRBV28 and TRBJ1-1; the TRBD1 assignment by TCRdb is unverifiable without DNA. The CDR3 runs 13 residues. Germline CDR1 reads MDHEN; CDR2 reads SYDVKM. The CDR3 reads CASAASGRTEAFF.

This rearrangement joins TRBV5-5 to TRBJ1-2; TCRdb selects TRBD1, and the lack of DNA leaves this call unchecked. The CDR3 extends over 15 amino acids. Germline-derived CDR1 and CDR2 are SGHKS and YYEKEE (reference sequence). The CDR3 is CASSSINQGSYGYTF.

The chain recombines TRBV7-9 with TRBJ2-5; without DNA, the TCRdb call of TRBD1 cannot be checked. The germline gives CDR1 SEHNR, CDR2 FQNEAQ (reference sequence). This CDR3 region has 12 residues. CDR3 in amino acids: CASSFPGGTQYF.

This chain links TRBV28 with TRBJ1-5; the D call from TCRdb, TRBD1, cannot be confirmed without DNA. Germline CDR1 MDHEN, CDR2 SYDVKM. The CDR3 consists of 17 residues. The CDR3 reads CASSSPSERTGNQPQHF.

The chain's CDR3 is CASSPGTSGRETQYF. The chain couples TRBV27 to TRBJ2-5; the D call from TCRdb, TRBD2, cannot be confirmed without DNA. This CDR3 contains 15 residues. Germline loops: CDR1 MNHEY, CDR2 SMNVEV (reference sequence).

V gene TRBV28 combines with J gene TRBJ2-3; TCRdb proposes TRBD1, but this gene call is untestable without DNA. Germline V lookup: CDR1 MDHEN, CDR2 SYDVKM. This CDR3 region has 13 residues. The CDR3 loop reads CASRQGSSDTQYF.

The rearrangement uses TRBV20-1 and TRBJ2-3; as DNA is missing, the TRBD2 call by TCRdb cannot be tested. The length of the CDR3 is 16 residues. Germline CDR1 reads DFQATT; CDR2 reads SNEGSKA (reference sequence). CDR3: CSARSYGRAETDTQYF.

The rearrangement joins TRBV7-7 to TRBJ2-5; with no DNA, the TCRdb D assignment of TRBD2 cannot be verified. Germline CDR1 is SSHAT and CDR2 is FNYEAQ (reference sequence). CDR3 length equals 16 residues. This CDR3 reads CASSFEGGLADETQYF.

This chain joins TRBV28 and TRBJ1-1; TCRdb indicates TRBD1, and absent DNA this call remains unverified. This CDR3 is 15 amino acids long. Germline V gene lookup returns CDR1 MDHEN and CDR2 SYDVKM. CDR3 amino acids: CASSPRQRMNTEAFF.

The V call is TRBV5-1, the J call TRBJ2-7; TCRdb gives TRBD1 as the D gene, but with no DNA this cannot be confirmed. This CDR3 comprises 13 residues. The germline gives CDR1 SGHRS, CDR2 YFSETQ. CDR3 in amino acids: CASSATGFYEQYF.

This chain joins TRBV7-8 and TRBJ2-3. There are 15 residues in the CDR3. Germline CDR1 and CDR2: SGHVS and FQNEAQ. The CDR3 spells CASSLIGSFTHTQYF.

V and J are TRBV5-1 and TRBJ2-5; TCRdb picks TRBD2, but there is no DNA to check that call. The CDR3 has 18 residues. Germline loops: CDR1 SGHRS, CDR2 YFSETQ. CDR3 amino acids: CASSLMNIAEEDQETQYF.

The chain is built from TRBV2 and TRBJ2-1; TCRdb's D call, TRBD1, is unchecked because there is no DNA. Germline V CDR1 and CDR2: SNHLY, FYNNEI. CDR3 size: 15 residues. CDR3 in amino acids: CASRDRQADSNEQFF. The whole variable domain, remainder taken from reference TRBV2 and TRBJ2-1, is EPEVTQTPSHQVTQMGQEVILRCVPISNHLYFYWYRQILGQKVEFLVSFYNNEISEKSEIFDDQFSVERPDGSNFTLKIRSTKLEDSAMYFCASRDRQADSNEQFFGPGTRLTVL.

The chain links TRBV7-3 to TRBJ2-1; TCRdb lists TRBD2, though no DNA is available to test this call. Germline V lookup: CDR1 SGHTA, CDR2 FQGTGA. The CDR3 contains 15 residues. This chain's CDR3 is CASSLVRQGRNERFF. Full variable domain (remainder filled in from reference TRBV7-3 and TRBJ2-1): GAGVSQTPSNKVTEKGKYVELRCDPISGHTALYWYRQSLGQGPEFLIYFQGTGAADDSGLPNDRFFAVRPEGSVSTLKIQRTERGDSAVYLCASSLVRQGRNERFFGPGTRLTVL.

The genes are TRBV27 and TRBJ1-1. The CDR3 extends over 12 amino acids. Germline CDR1 is MNHEY and CDR2 is SMNVEV (reference sequence). CDR3 loop: CASSRENTEAFF.

This sequence joins TRBV4-1 and TRBJ2-1; TCRdb returns TRBD1, unconfirmable since there is no DNA. Germline V gene data show CDR1 as MGHRA and CDR2 as YSYEKL. This CDR3 spans 14 amino acids. This CDR3 is CASSLLRGHNEQFF.

The V gene is TRBV9, the J gene TRBJ2-1; TCRdb gives TRBD1 as the D gene, but with no DNA this cannot be confirmed. The V gene's germline CDR1 is SGDLS and CDR2 YYNGEE. The CDR3 contains 14 residues. The CDR3 protein is CASSVASGGPEQFF.

This chain joins TRBV14 and TRBJ2-1; the D call of TRBD2 rests on TCRdb alone, since no DNA is present to check it. Per the germline V gene, CDR1 is SGHDN and CDR2 is FVKESK. The CDR3 sequence is 16 residues long. This CDR3 is CASSQGQTSARGEQFF.

CDR3 region: CASKSVLAGELFF. This chain joins TRBV6-2 or TRBV6-3 and TRBJ2-2. Germline lookup yields CDR1 MNHEY and CDR2 SVGEGT. The CDR3 loop spans 13 amino acids.

The V and J genes are TRBV6-2 or TRBV6-3 and TRBJ2-7; checking the TCRdb D call of TRBD2 is not possible without DNA. CDR3 size: 14 residues. Germline CDR1 MNHEY, CDR2 SVGEGT. Here the CDR3 reads CASRGLGSSYEQYF.